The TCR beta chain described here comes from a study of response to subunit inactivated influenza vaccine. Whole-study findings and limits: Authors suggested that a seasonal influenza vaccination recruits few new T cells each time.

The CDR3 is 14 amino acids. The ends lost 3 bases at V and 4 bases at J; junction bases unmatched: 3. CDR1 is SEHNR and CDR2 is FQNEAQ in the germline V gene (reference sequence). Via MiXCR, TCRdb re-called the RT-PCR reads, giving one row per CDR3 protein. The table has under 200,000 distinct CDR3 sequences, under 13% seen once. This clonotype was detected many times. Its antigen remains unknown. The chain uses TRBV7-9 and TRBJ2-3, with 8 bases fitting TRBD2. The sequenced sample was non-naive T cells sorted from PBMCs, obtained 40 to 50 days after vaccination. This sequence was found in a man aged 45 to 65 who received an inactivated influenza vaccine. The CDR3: CASSFDGRADTQYF. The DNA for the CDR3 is TGTGCCAGCAGCTTTGACGGGAGGGCAGATACGCAGTATTTT. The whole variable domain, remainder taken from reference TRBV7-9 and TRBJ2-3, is DTGVSQNPRHKITKRGQNVTFRCDPISEHNRLYWYRQTLGQGPEFLTYFQNEAQLEKSRLLSDRFSAERPKGSFSTLEIQRTEQGDSAMYLCASSFDGRADTQYFGPGTRLTVL.